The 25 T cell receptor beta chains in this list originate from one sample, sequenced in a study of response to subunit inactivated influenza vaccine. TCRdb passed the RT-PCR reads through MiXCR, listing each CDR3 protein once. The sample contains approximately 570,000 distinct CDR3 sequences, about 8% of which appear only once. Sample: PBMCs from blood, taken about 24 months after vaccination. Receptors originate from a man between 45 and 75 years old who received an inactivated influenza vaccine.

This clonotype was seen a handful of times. The DNA of the CDR3 is TGTGCCAGCAGTTACGGACAGGGGGCCTCCTACGAGCAGTACTTC. Protein: CASSYGQGASYEQYF. The V call is TRBV6-2 or TRBV6-3, the J call TRBJ2-7; 11 bases are shared with TRBD1. This CDR3 has 15 amino acids. Unmatched junction bases numbered 0, after V lost 2 bases and J lost 0 bases. CDR1 and CDR2 from the germline V gene are MNHEY and SVGEGT.

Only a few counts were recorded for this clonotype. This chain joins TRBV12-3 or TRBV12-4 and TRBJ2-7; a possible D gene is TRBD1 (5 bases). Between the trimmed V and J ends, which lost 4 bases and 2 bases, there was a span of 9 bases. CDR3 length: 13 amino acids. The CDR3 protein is CASSSGHTYEQYF. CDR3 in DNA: TGTGCCAGCAGTTCCGGACACACCTACGAGCAGTACTTC.

CDR3 sequence (DNA): TGCGCCAGCAGCTTGGAGACAGGGAGAGGGATTCAGTACTTC. It specifies CASSLETGRGIQYF. This rearrangement joins TRBV5-1 to TRBJ2-4; the match to TRBD1 covers 7 bases. The CDR3 is 14 residues long. CDR1 and CDR2 (germline): SGHRS, YFSETQ. J was trimmed by 10 bases and V by 0 bases; bases with no gene match: 7.

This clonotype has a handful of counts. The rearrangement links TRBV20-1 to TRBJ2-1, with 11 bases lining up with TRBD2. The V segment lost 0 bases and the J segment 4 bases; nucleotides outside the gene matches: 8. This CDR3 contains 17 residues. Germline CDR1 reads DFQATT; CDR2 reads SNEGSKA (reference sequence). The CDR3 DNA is TGCAGTGCTAGAGATTTTGGTAGCGGGGGGGTTTACAATGAGCAGTTCTTC. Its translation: CSARDFGSGGVYNEQFF.

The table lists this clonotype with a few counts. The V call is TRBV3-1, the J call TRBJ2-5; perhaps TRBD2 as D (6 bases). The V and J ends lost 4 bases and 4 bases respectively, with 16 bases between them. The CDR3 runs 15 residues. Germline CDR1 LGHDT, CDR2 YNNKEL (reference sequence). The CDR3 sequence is CASSPRVGGVETQYF. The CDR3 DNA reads TGTGCCAGCAGCCCCCGTGTGGGCGGGGTAGAGACCCAGTACTTC.

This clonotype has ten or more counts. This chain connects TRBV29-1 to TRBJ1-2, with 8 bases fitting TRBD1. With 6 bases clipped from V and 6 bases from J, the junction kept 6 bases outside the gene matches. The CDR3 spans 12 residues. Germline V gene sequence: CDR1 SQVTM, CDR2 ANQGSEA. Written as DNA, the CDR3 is TGCAGCGTCAGCAGGGGGCAGGATGGCTACACCTTC. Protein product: CSVSRGQDGYTF.

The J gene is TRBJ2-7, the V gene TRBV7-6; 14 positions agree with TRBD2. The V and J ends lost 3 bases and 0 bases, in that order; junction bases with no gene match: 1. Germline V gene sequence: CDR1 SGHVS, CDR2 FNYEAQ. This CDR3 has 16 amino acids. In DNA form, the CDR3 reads TGTGCCAGCAGCTTCGGGACTAGCGGGAGCTCCTACGAGCAGTACTTC. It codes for CASSFGTSGSSYEQYF.

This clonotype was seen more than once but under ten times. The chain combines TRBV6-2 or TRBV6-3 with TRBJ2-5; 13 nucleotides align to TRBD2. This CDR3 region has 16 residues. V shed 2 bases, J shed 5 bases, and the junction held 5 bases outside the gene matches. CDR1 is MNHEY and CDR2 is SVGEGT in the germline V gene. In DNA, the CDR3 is TGTGCCAGCAGTTACGGACGGACTAGCGGGAGCGAGACCCAGTACTTC. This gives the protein CASSYGRTSGSETQYF.

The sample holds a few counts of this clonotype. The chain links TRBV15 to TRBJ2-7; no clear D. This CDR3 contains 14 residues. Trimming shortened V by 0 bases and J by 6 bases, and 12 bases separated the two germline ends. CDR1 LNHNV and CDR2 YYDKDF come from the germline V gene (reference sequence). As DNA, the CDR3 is TGTGCCACCAGCAGAGATCTTAAGGGCGGCGAGCAGTACTTC. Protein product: CATSRDLKGGEQYF.

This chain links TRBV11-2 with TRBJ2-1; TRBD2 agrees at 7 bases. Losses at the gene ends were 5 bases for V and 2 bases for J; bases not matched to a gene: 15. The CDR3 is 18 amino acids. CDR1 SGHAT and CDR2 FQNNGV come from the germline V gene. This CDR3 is CASSNPHQASGPYNEQFF. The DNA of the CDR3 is TGTGCCAGCAGCAACCCCCACCAGGCTAGCGGACCCTACAATGAGCAGTTCTTC.

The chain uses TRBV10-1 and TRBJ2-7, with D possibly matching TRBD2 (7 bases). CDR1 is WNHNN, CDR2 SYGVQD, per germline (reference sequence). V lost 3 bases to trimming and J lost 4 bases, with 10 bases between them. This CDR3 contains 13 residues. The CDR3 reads CASSEQGGYEQYF. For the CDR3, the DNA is TGCGCCAGCAGTGAACAGGGAGGGTACGAGCAGTACTTC.

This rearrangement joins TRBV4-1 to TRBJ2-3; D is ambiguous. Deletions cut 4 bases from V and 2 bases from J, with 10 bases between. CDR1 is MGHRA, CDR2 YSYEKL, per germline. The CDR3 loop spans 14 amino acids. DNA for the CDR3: TGCGCCAGCAGCCCCCTGCTAACCACAGATACGCAGTATTTT. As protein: CASSPLLTTDTQYF.

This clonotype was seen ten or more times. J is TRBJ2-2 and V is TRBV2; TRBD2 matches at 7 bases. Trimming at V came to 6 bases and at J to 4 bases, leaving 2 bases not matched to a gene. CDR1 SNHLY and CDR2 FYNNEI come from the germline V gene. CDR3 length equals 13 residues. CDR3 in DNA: TGTGCCAGCAGATGGGGGGGCACCGGGGAGCTGTTTTTT. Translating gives CASRWGGTGELFF.

CDR3: CASSVGQGVSYEQYF. The CDR3 DNA follows: TGCGCCAGCAGCGTGGGACAGGGGGTGTCCTACGAGCAGTACTTC. The gene calls are TRBV5-1 and TRBJ2-7, with 11 bases that match TRBD1. CDR3 length equals 15 residues. V shed 4 bases and J 1 base; nucleotides not matched to a gene: 4. CDR1 and CDR2 (germline): SGHRS, YFSETQ.

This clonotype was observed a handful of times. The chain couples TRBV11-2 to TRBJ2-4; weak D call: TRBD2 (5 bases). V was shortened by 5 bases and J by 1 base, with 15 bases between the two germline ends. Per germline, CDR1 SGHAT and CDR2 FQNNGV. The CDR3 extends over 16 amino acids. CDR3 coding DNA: TGTGCCAGCAGCCCCGCGGACTGGGAGGCCAAAAACATTCAGTACTTC. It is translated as CASSPADWEAKNIQYF. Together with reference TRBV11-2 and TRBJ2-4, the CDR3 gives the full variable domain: EAGVAQSPRYKIIEKRQSVAFWCNPISGHATLYWYQQILGQGPKLLIQFQNNGVVDDSQLPKDRFSAERLKGVDSTLKIQPAKLEDSAVYLCASSPADWEAKNIQYFGAGTRLSVL.

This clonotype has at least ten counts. The CDR3 spells CASSQGAWNTGELFF. As DNA, the CDR3 is TGCGCCAGCAGCCAAGGGGCATGGAACACCGGGGAGCTGTTTTTT. The rearrangement uses TRBV4-3 and TRBJ2-2; D unresolved. Germline lookup yields CDR1 LGHNA and CDR2 YSLEER. The CDR3 contains 15 residues. V was shortened by 1 base and J by 1 base, with 7 bases between the two germline ends.

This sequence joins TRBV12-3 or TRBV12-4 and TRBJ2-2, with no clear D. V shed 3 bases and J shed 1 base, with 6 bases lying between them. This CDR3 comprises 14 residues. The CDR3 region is CASSFAENTGELFF. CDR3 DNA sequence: TGTGCCAGCAGTTTCGCGGAGAACACCGGGGAGCTGTTTTTT.

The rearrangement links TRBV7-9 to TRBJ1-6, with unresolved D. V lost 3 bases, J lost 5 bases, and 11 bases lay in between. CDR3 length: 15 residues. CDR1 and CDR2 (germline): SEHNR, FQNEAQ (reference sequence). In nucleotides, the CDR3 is TGTGCCAGCAGCTTGGCGGGGAGCGATAATTCACCCCTCCACTTT. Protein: CASSLAGSDNSPLHF.

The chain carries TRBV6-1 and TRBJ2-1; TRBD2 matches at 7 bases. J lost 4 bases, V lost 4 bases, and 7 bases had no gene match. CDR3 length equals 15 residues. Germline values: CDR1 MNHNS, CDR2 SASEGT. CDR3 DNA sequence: TGTGCCAGCAGTGGGGCCGGGGGGATATACAATGAGCAGTTCTTC. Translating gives CASSGAGGIYNEQFF.

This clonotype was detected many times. CDR3 in DNA: TGTGCCAGCAGCCCCAGAGGGGGCACAGATACGCAGTATTTT. Protein product: CASSPRGGTDTQYF. This chain joins TRBV6-1 and TRBJ2-3; the D gene could be TRBD1 or TRBD2 (5 bases each). The germline gives CDR1 MNHNS, CDR2 SASEGT. This CDR3 is 14 amino acids long. Trimming stripped 6 bases from V and 1 base from J, with 11 bases between.

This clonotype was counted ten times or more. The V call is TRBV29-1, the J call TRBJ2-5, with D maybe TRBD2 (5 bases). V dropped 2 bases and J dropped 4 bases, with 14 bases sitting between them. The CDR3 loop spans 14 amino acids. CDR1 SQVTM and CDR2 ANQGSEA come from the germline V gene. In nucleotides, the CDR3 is TGCAGCGTTGAATTTGCCGGGGTAGGAGAGACCCAGTACTTC. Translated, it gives CSVEFAGVGETQYF.

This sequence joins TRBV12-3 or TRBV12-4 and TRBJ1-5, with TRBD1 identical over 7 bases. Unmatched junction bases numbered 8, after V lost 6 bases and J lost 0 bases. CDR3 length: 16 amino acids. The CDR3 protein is CASSQGGWNSNQPQHF. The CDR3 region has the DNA TGTGCCAGCAGCCAGGGGGGGTGGAATAGCAATCAGCCCCAGCATTTT.

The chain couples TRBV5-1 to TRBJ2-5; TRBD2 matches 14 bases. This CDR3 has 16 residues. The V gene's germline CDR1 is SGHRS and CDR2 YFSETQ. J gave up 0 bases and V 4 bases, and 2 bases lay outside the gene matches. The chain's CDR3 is CASSGGLAGDQETQYF. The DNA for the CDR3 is TGCGCCAGCAGCGGGGGACTAGCGGGGGACCAAGAGACCCAGTACTTC.

The CDR3 loop is CSARDIGGGLNTQYF. The CDR3 coding sequence is TGCAGTGCTAGAGATATCGGGGGGGGCTTGAATACGCAGTATTTT. This chain joins TRBV20-1 and TRBJ2-3; 8 bases are shared with TRBD2. CDR1 is DFQATT, CDR2 SNEGSKA, per germline (reference sequence). The CDR3 sequence is 15 residues long. After removal of 0 bases from V and 7 bases from J, the junction contained 9 bases not matched to a gene.

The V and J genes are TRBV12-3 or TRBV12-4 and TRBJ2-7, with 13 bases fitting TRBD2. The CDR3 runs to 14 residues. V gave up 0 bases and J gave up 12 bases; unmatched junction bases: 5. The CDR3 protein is CASSLAGLAGLMYF. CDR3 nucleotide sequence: TGTGCCAGCAGTTTAGCGGGACTAGCGGGGCTTATGTACTTC.